This is a list of T cell receptor beta chains from one sample in a study of cytomegalovirus exposure and HLA in healthy donors. TCRdb's copy holds only in-frame clones and misses some; the assay was immunoSEQ multiplex PCR. The table lists 120,000 or so clones, 75% to 85% of them singletons. Sequencing input: PBMCs. The receptors shown here come from a man aged 25 to 40 in good health and CMV-seropositive. CDR3s include the opening cysteine and the closing phenylalanine or tryptophan. Fields, in order: V gene, J gene, clone size, D gene, CDR3 DNA, CDR3 protein. The D gene is left open where the match is weak. Where a row states a size, it is once, few, many or the class of an expanded clone; other rows omit it.

>TRBV2|TRBJ1-1|NA|NA
TGTGCCAGCAGCCGACCGGGAGGGACTGAAGCTTTCTTT
CASSRPGGTEAFF
>TRBV6-6|TRBJ2-1|NA|NA
TGTGCCAGCAGTTATTGGGGGGGCCTCGGCAATGAGCAGTTCTTC
CASSYWGGLGNEQFF
>TRBV4-1|TRBJ2-1|once|TRBD2
TGCGCCAGCAGCCAGCGGGGGTCCTCCTACAATGAGCAGTTCTTC
CASSQRGSSYNEQFF
>TRBV4-1|TRBJ2-4|NA|NA
TGCGCCAGCAGCCAAGATATAGCCAAAAACATTCAGTACTTC
CASSQDIAKNIQYF
>TRBV20-1|TRBJ2-7|NA|TRBD1
TGCAGTGCCGAGGACAGGGGGCGCCAGTACTTC
CSAEDRGRQYF
>TRBV6-5|TRBJ1-1|NA|TRBD1
TGTGCCAGCAGTTCCGTGACAGGGAAGGACACTGAAGCTTTCTTT
CASSSVTGKDTEAFF
>TRBV9|TRBJ1-6|NA|NA
TGTGCCAGCAGCGTCCAGGACAGAGATTCACCCCTCCACTTT
CASSVQDRDSPLHF
>TRBV19|TRBJ1-6|once|NA
TGTGCCAGTAGTATCAGGGCGTATAATTCACCCCTCCACTTT
CASSIRAYNSPLHF
>TRBV4-2|TRBJ2-3|NA|TRBD2
TGTGCCAGCAGCCATGGGACTAGCGGGGGGGTAGATACGCAGTATTTT
CASSHGTSGGVDTQYF
>TRBV5-6|TRBJ1-3|NA|TRBD1
TGTGCCAGCAGATCATACGTTACGGGACAGGAAGCTGGAAACACCATATATTTT
CASRSYVTGQEAGNTIYF
>TRBV6-1|TRBJ2-7|once|TRBD2
TGTGCCAGCAGCCACCTAACGGGAGGCGAGCAGTACTTC
CASSHLTGGEQYF
>TRBV7-2|TRBJ1-6|NA|TRBD1
TGTGCCAGCAGCTTGACAGGGGGCTATAATTCACCCCTCCACTTT
CASSLTGGYNSPLHF
>TRBV29-1|TRBJ2-1|NA|TRBD1
TGCAGCGGGGGGGACAGGCACAATGAGCAGTTCTTC
CSGGDRHNEQFF
>TRBV4-1|TRBJ1-3|NA|TRBD1
TGCGCCAGCAGCCAGAAGCAGGGGGTTAGCTCTGGAAACACCATATATTTT
CASSQKQGVSSGNTIYF
>TRBV19|TRBJ1-1|few|NA
TGTGCCAGTAGTATCCGGGAGACCGAACTTTTGAACACTGAAGCTTTCTTT
CASSIRETELLNTEAFF
>TRBV29-1|TRBJ1-2|NA|NA
TGCAGCGGTGCGGATAACTATGGCTACACCTTC
CSGADNYGYTF
>TRBV9|TRBJ2-7|NA|TRBD2
TGTGCCAGCAGCGTAGGGGTAGCGGGGGGGTACGAGCAGTACTTC
CASSVGVAGGYEQYF
>TRBV10-1|TRBJ1-1|NA|TRBD1
TGCGCCAGCAGTCCCGGGACAGCAACGGGAACTGAAGCTTTCTTT
CASSPGTATGTEAFF
>TRBV4-1|TRBJ1-5|NA|NA
TGCGCCAGCAGCCGAAGTAGGGAGGGCAATCAGCCCCAGCATTTT
CASSRSREGNQPQHF
>TRBV29-1|TRBJ2-5|NA|TRBD1
TGCAGCGTGGGGACAGGGGGCGAAGAGACCCAGTACTTC
CSVGTGGEETQYF
>TRBV6-1|TRBJ2-4|few|NA
TGTGCCAGCAGTGGGGAACTCGGGACTGTCGATCTCCAGTACTTC
CASSGELGTVDLQYF
>TRBV5-1|TRBJ2-7|NA|NA
TGCGCCAGCAGTCCGGGACAAACCTACGAGCAGTACTTC
CASSPGQTYEQYF
>TRBV9|TRBJ1-2|NA|TRBD1
TGTGCCAGCAGCGTCGGGACAGATAACTATGGCTACACCTTC
CASSVGTDNYGYTF
>TRBV11-2|TRBJ2-5|NA|TRBD1
TGTGCCAGCAGCTTAGGTGGGACAGGGGGTGTGGAGACCCAGTACTTC
CASSLGGTGGVETQYF
>TRBV29-1|TRBJ1-2|NA|NA
TGCAGCGTCGTAGACAATTACTATGGCTACACCTTC
CSVVDNYYGYTF
>TRBV15|TRBJ2-1|few|TRBD1
TGTGCCACCAGCACCCGTCCCCGGGCGACAGGGATGGGTGAGCAGTTCTTC
CATSTRPRATGMGEQFF
>TRBV28|TRBJ1-2|NA|NA
TGTGCCAGCAGCCCTTCTAACTATGGCTACACCTTC
CASSPSNYGYTF
>TRBV27|TRBJ1-2|NA|TRBD1
TGTGCCAGCAGTCCACGGGACAGGGGTGGCTATGGCTACACCTTC
CASSPRDRGGYGYTF
>TRBV2|TRBJ1-5|NA|NA
TGTGCCAGTTCCCCGGGGGGCAATCAGCCCCAGCATTTT
CASSPGGNQPQHF
>TRBV19|TRBJ2-1|NA|TRBD2
TGTGCCAGTAGTATAGGGGGACGGGGGGGCTCTGGTGAGCAGTTCTTC
CASSIGGRGGSGEQFF
>TRBV7-2|TRBJ1-6|few|NA
TGTGCCAGCAGCCCAAGGGGCACAGAGACTCATAATTCACCCCTCCACTTT
CASSPRGTETHNSPLHF
>TRBV7-2|TRBJ2-3|NA|NA
TGTGCCAGCAGCTTAATGGGGGGGGGCCCAGATACGCAGTATTTT
CASSLMGGGPDTQYF
>TRBV27|TRBJ2-1|once|TRBD2
TGTGCCAGCAGTTTTTTATGGGGGGGCTCCTACAATGAGCAGTTCTTC
CASSFLWGGSYNEQFF
>TRBV10-2|TRBJ2-2|NA|NA
TGCGCCAGCAGTCCCAGGGCTACCGGGGAGCTGTTTTTT
CASSPRATGELFF
>TRBV2|TRBJ2-2|NA|TRBD1
TGTGCCAGCAGGGACACAGGGGGCCGAAAGGTCGGGGAGCTGTTTTTT
CASRDTGGRKVGELFF
>TRBV28|TRBJ2-5|NA|TRBD1
TGTGCCAGCAGTTCTCAGGAGGGGACAGGAGAGACCCAGTACTTC
CASSSQEGTGETQYF
>TRBV7-8|TRBJ1-1|once|NA
TGTGCCAGCAGCGGGCCGGGACACTTGAACACTGAAGCTTTCTTT
CASSGPGHLNTEAFF
>TRBV6-5|TRBJ2-7|few|NA
TGTGCCAGCCGGGGGGCCTCCTACGAGCAGTACTTC
CASRGASYEQYF
>TRBV25-1|TRBJ2-5|NA|TRBD1
TGTGCCAGCACGGACAGGGCCCAAGAGGCCCAGTACTTC
CASTDRAQEAQYF
>TRBV7-3|TRBJ1-6|NA|NA
TGTGCCAGCAGCTTAAGAGGGAGCTCCTATAATTCACCCCTCCACTTT
CASSLRGSSYNSPLHF
>TRBV7-2|TRBJ1-2|once|NA
TGTGCCAGCAGCTTATTGACGCCCCCGGGTGGCTACACCTTC
CASSLLTPPGGYTF
>TRBV21-1|TRBJ1-3|NA|NA
TGTGCCAGCAGCGGGAATCGGGGGGCTATGCTTAGTGGGCACTCTGGAAACACCATATATTTT
CASSGNRGAMLSGHSGNTIYF
>TRBV7-3|TRBJ2-1|NA|TRBD1
TGTGCCAGCAGCTTAATGATATCGGACAGGGTCAATGAGCAGTTCTTC
CASSLMISDRVNEQFF
>TRBV21-1|TRBJ1-1|NA|NA
TGTGCCAGCAGCAACCCCTTTTTACAGGGCACTGAAGCTTTCTTT
CASSNPFLQGTEAFF
>TRBV11-2|TRBJ2-7|NA|NA
TGTGCCAGCAGCTTAGATGCCTACTCCTACGAGCAGTACTTC
CASSLDAYSYEQYF
>TRBV25-1|TRBJ1-4|NA|NA
TGTGCCAGCAGCAGGGAAGCAACTAATGAAAAACTGTTTTTT
CASSREATNEKLFF
>TRBV7-2|TRBJ2-5|NA|NA
TGTGCCAGCAGCTTATTAGAGGGCCCTCAAGAGACCCAGTACTTC
CASSLLEGPQETQYF